The 19 T cell receptor beta chains below were found in one sample sequenced in a study of blood T cell repertoires in COVID-19. TCRdb's copy holds only in-frame clones and misses some; the assay was immunoSEQ multiplex PCR. Among about 200,000 clones, around 85% were seen once, and the ten largest hold 0.65% to 0.85%. The sequenced sample was peripheral blood. These receptor sequences come from a man aged 40-49 years with acute or convalescent COVID-19.

The V and J genes are TRBV7-2 and TRBJ2-7; a possible D gene is TRBD1 (6 bases). Trimming removed 4 bases from V and 6 bases from J, with 13 bases in between. In germline, CDR1 is SGHTA, CDR2 FQGNSA. This CDR3 has 13 residues. The CDR3: CASSSSGQSEQYF. The CDR3 bases are TGTGCCAGCAGCTCGAGCGGACAGTCCGAGCAGTACTTC.

This clone was seen only a few times. The chain carries TRBV27 and TRBJ2-7, with D possibly being TRBD1 (5 bases). Trimming shortened V by 5 bases and J by 0 bases, and 14 bases separated the two germline ends. CDR1 is MNHEY, CDR2 SMNVEV, per germline (reference sequence). This CDR3 contains 15 residues. CDR3 sequence: CASSPAYTGSYEQYF. CDR3 DNA: TGTGCCAGCAGTCCGGCTTATACAGGCTCCTACGAGCAGTACTTC.

J is TRBJ2-5 and V is TRBV7-6; D is unresolved. The germline V gene has CDR1 SGHVS and CDR2 FNYEAQ. The CDR3 length is 13 residues. V was trimmed by 5 bases and J by 5 bases, leaving 12 bases between them. CDR3 sequence (DNA): TGTGCCAGCAGCCCCCTAATGTGGGAGACCCAGTACTTC. Residues: CASSPLMWETQYF. Using reference TRBV7-6 and TRBJ2-5 for the parts outside the CDR3, the full variable domain is GAGVSQSPRYKVTKRGQDVALRCDPISGHVSLYWYRQALGQGPEFLTYFNYEAQQDKSGLPNDRFSAERPEGSISTLTIQRTEQRDSAMYRCASSPLMWETQYFGPGTRLLVL.

The chain employs TRBV12-3 or TRBV12-4 and TRBJ1-5, with 8 bases fitting TRBD1. The length of the CDR3 is 12 residues. The V and J ends lost 5 bases and 10 bases, in that order; junction bases with no gene match: 4. CDR3 DNA sequence: TGTGCCAGCAGTGACAGGGGAGCACCCCAGCATTTT. This sequence encodes CASSDRGAPQHF.

This rearrangement joins TRBV18 to TRBJ1-2, with D perhaps matching TRBD1 (5 bases). The CDR3 contains 15 residues. CDR1 and CDR2 from the germline V gene are KGHSH and LQKENI. V lost 2 bases and J 2 bases, leaving 12 bases between the germline ends. CDR3 nucleotide sequence: TGTGCCAGCTCACCAATGGCAGGGTCCAACTATGGCTACACCTTC. Its translation is CASSPMAGSNYGYTF.

The rearrangement joins TRBV15 to TRBJ1-5; a weak D match, TRBD1 (6 bases). Germline CDR1 and CDR2: LNHNV and YYDKDF (reference sequence). The CDR3 consists of 15 residues. V lost 0 bases to trimming and J lost 7 bases, with 13 bases between them. CDR3 sequence: CATSREGAGWQPQHF. As DNA, the CDR3 is TGTGCCACCAGCAGAGAGGGGGCAGGGTGGCAGCCCCAGCATTTT.

This clone turned up a few times. V usage is TRBV30 and J usage is TRBJ2-3, with 8 positions matching TRBD2. This CDR3 region has 12 residues. The germline V gene has CDR1 GTSNPN and CDR2 SVGIG (reference sequence). Losses at the gene ends were 7 bases for V and 9 bases for J; bases not matched to a gene: 9. This CDR3 reads CAFSPGLGTQYF. The CDR3 DNA sequence: TGTGCCTTCTCCCCGGGACTAGGGACGCAGTATTTT.

This clone was seen just once. V is TRBV7-2 and J is TRBJ1-1; D remains ambiguous. Trimming removed 1 base at V and 0 bases at J, with 3 bases between. The CDR3 covers 13 residues. CDR1 and CDR2 (germline): SGHTA, FQGNSA. The CDR3 loop reads CASSLVMNTEAFF. CDR3 in DNA: TGTGCCAGCAGCTTAGTAATGAACACTGAAGCTTTCTTT. The full variable domain, completed using reference TRBV7-2 and TRBJ1-1, is GAGVSQSPSNKVTEKGKDVELRCDPISGHTALYWYRQSLGQGLEFLIYFQGNSAPDKSGLPSDRFSAERTGGSVSTLTIQRTQQEDSAVYLCASSLVMNTEAFFGQGTRLTVV.

The gene calls are TRBV15 and TRBJ1-5; the match to TRBD1 covers 8 bases. In germline, CDR1 is LNHNV, CDR2 YYDKDF (reference sequence). Trimming removed 0 bases from V and 2 bases from J; junction bases left unmatched: 9. The CDR3 extends over 18 amino acids. CDR3 nucleotide sequence: TGTGCCACCAGCAGAGATTTCAGGGGGCGAGGGGGCAATCAGCCCCAGCATTTT. It codes for CATSRDFRGRGGNQPQHF.

This clone was counted a few times. The chain employs TRBV29-1 and TRBJ2-1, with D possibly TRBD2 on 6 matching bases. CDR1 and CDR2 from the germline V gene are SQVTM and ANQGSEA. Trimming took 3 bases from V and 6 from J, leaving 18 bases between them. The CDR3 covers 15 residues. CDR3 sequence (DNA): TGCAGCGTTGAGAGGGGAACCGGAGGGAGCAATGAGCAGTTCTTC. The encoded protein is CSVERGTGGSNEQFF.

J is TRBJ2-5 and V is TRBV19; D might be TRBD2 (5 bases). CDR1 and CDR2 from the germline V gene are LNHDA and SQIVND (reference sequence). There are 13 residues in the CDR3. The V gene lost 5 bases and the J gene lost 1 base, with 8 bases spanning the gap. CDR3 sequence: CASSDGLQETQYF. As DNA, the CDR3 is TGTGCCAGTAGTGACGGACTCCAAGAGACCCAGTACTTC.

The CDR3 sequence is CASSLQGAGGYEQYF. The DNA of the CDR3 is TGTGCCAGCAGCCTCCAGGGGGCCGGGGGTTACGAGCAGTACTTC. The rearrangement links TRBV7-3 to TRBJ2-7; 8 bases fit TRBD1. The CDR3 has 15 residues. The germline CDR1 and CDR2 sequences are SGHTA and FQGTGA. J was trimmed by 4 bases and V by 5 bases; bases with no gene match: 10.

There are a few counts of this clone. The chain links TRBV19 to TRBJ1-1; TRBD1 might be the D (5 bases). This CDR3 is 13 amino acids long. The germline CDR1 and CDR2 sequences are LNHDA and SQIVND (reference sequence). V was pared by 3 bases and J by 8 bases, with 13 bases between. This CDR3 reads CASSMKGFSEAFF. The CDR3 nucleotides are TGTGCCAGTAGTATGAAGGGGTTCAGCGAAGCTTTCTTT.

As concerns this clone: Other DNA sequences from this sample encode an identical CDR3 as well. The genes are TRBV7-6 and TRBJ2-2, with a possible D match to TRBD1 (5 bases). Between the trimmed V and J ends, which lost 1 base and 1 base, there was a span of 7 bases. The CDR3 totals 15 residues. The V gene's germline CDR1 is SGHVS and CDR2 FNYEAQ. For the CDR3, the DNA is TGTGCCAGCAGCTTAGACAGGTTGAACACCGGGGAGCTGTTTTTT. It translates to CASSLDRLNTGELFF.

Turning to this clone: Different DNA sequences within this sample yield the same CDR3. V and J are TRBV6-5 and TRBJ2-7; D is perhaps TRBD1 (6 bases). Looked up from germline, CDR1 is MNHEY and CDR2 is SVGAGI. Trimming cost V 3 bases and J 2 bases, with 11 bases left between them. This CDR3 spans 14 amino acids. The DNA of the CDR3 is TGTGCCAGCAGTTATTCTCAGGGGCCCTACGAGCAGTACTTC. Residues: CASSYSQGPYEQYF.

The J gene is TRBJ2-5, the V gene TRBV18, with TRBD1 matching over 7 bases. Looked up from germline, CDR1 is KGHSH and CDR2 is LQKENI. J lost 2 bases, V lost 2 bases, and 2 bases had no gene match. CDR3 length: 14 amino acids. CDR3 sequence: CASSPSRGQETQYF. In DNA, the CDR3 is TGTGCCAGCTCACCATCCAGGGGGCAAGAGACCCAGTACTTC. Drawing the rest from reference TRBV18 and TRBJ2-5, the complete variable domain is NAGVMQNPRHLVRRRGQEARLRCSPMKGHSHVYWYRQLPEEGLKFMVYLQKENIIDESGMPKERFSAEFPKEGPSILRIQQVVRGDSAAYFCASSPSRGQETQYFGPGTRLLVL.

V gene TRBV28 combines with J gene TRBJ1-4, with 9 bases aligning to TRBD1. V was pared by 5 bases and J by 8 bases, with 15 bases of the junction left unmatched. The CDR3 sequence is 17 residues long. Per germline, CDR1 MDHEN and CDR2 SYDVKM. In DNA form, the CDR3 reads TGTGCCAGCAGTCCTGCCCCCCGAGAGACAGGGGGGGAAAAACTGTTTTTT. Translated, it gives CASSPAPRETGGEKLFF.

This rearrangement joins TRBV10-1 to TRBJ2-7; D remains unclear. Trimming removed 0 bases from V and 2 bases from J, with 11 bases in between. The CDR3 sequence is 15 residues long. In germline, CDR1 is WNHNN, CDR2 SYGVQD (reference sequence). In DNA, the CDR3 is TGCGCCAGCAGTGAGTCAATAGCTGCGACCTACGAGCAGTACTTC. Amino acids: CASSESIAATYEQYF.

Only one count was recorded for this clone. The chain links TRBV29-1 to TRBJ1-2; D ambiguous. Deletions cut 5 bases from V and 1 base from J, with 14 bases between. Germline lookup yields CDR1 SQVTM and CDR2 ANQGSEA. CDR3 length equals 14 residues. Here the CDR3 reads CSVTRSADNYGYTF. The CDR3 DNA sequence: TGCAGCGTTACACGCAGCGCTGATAACTATGGCTACACCTTC.